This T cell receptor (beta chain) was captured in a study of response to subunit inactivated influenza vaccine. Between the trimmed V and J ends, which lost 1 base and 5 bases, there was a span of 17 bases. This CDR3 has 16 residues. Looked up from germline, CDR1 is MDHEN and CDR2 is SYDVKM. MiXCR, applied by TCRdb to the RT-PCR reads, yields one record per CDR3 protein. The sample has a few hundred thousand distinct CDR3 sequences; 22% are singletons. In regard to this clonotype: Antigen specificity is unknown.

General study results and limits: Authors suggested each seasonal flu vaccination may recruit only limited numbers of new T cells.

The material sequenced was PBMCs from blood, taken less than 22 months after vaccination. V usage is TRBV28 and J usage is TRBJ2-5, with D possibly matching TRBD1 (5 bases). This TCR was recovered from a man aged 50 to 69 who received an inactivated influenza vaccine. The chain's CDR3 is CASSLSLSGQRETQYF. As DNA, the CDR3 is TGTGCCAGCAGTTTATCGCTGTCAGGGCAACGGGAGACCCAGTACTTC.